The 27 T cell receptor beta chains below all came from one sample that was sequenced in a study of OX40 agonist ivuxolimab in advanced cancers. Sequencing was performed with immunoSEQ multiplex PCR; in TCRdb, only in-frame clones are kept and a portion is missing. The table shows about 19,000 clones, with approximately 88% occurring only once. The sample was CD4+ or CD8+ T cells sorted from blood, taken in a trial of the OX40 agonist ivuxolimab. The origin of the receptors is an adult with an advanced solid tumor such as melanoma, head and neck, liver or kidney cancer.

The DNA for the CDR3 is TGTGCCTGGAAAGCTTCTGGAAACACCATATATTTT. Amino acid sequence: CAWKASGNTIYF. The chain employs TRBV30 and TRBJ1-3; D gene uncertain. CDR1 and CDR2 from the germline V gene are GTSNPN and SVGIG (reference sequence). V lost 4 bases and J lost 1, with 5 bases in between. This CDR3 comprises 12 residues.

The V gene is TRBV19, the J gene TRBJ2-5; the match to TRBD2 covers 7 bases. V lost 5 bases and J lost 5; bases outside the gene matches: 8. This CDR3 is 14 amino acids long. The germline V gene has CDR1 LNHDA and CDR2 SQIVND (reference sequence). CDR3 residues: CASSERGGLETQYF. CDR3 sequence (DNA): TGTGCCAGTAGTGAAAGGGGAGGGTTGGAGACCCAGTACTTC.

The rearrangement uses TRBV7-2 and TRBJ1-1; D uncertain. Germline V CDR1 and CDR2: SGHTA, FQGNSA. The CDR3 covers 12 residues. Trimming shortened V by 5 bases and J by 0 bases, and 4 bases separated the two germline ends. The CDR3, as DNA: TGTGCCAGCAGCCATTTGAACACTGAAGCTTTCTTT. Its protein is CASSHLNTEAFF.

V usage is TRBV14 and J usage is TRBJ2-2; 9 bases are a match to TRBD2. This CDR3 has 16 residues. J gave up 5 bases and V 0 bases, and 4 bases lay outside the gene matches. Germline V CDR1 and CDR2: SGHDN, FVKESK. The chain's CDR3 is CASSQEGSGRTGELFF. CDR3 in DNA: TGTGCCAGCAGCCAAGAGGGCAGCGGGAGGACCGGGGAGCTGTTTTTT.

CDR3: CASSGANSTDTQYF. The CDR3 nucleotides read TGTGCCAGCAGCGGGGCTAACAGCACAGATACGCAGTATTTT. The chain couples TRBV9 to TRBJ2-3; D remains ambiguous. The germline V gene has CDR1 SGDLS and CDR2 YYNGEE. V dropped 3 bases and J dropped 0 bases, with 8 bases sitting between them. The CDR3 is made up of 14 amino acids.

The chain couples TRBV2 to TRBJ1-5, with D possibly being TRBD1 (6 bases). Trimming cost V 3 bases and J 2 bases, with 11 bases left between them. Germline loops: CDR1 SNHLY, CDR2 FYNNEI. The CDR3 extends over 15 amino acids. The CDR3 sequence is CASSDSGAGNQPQHF. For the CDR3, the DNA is TGTGCCAGCAGTGACTCGGGGGCAGGCAATCAGCCCCAGCATTTT.

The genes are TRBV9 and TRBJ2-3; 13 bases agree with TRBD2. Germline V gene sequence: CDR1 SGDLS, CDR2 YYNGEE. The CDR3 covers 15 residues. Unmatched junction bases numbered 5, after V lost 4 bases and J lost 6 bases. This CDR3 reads CASSTGLAGVDTQYF. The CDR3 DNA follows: TGTGCCAGCAGCACTGGACTAGCGGGAGTGGATACGCAGTATTTT. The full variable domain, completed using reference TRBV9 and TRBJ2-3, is DSGVTQTPKHLITATGQRVTLRCSPRSGDLSVYWYQQSLDQGLQFLIQYYNGEERAKGNILERFSAQQFPDLHSELNLSSLELGDSALYFCASSTGLAGVDTQYFGPGTRLTVL.

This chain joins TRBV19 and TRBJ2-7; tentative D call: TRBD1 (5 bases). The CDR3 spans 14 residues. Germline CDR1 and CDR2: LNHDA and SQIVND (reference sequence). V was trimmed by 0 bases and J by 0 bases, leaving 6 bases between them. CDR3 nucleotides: TGTGCCAGTAGTATAGATACAGGCTCCTACGAGCAGTACTTC. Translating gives CASSIDTGSYEQYF.

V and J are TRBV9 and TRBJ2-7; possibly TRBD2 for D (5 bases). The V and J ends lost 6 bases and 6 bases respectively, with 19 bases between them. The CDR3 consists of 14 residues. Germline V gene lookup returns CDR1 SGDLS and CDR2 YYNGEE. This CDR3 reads CASTSPGRPLEQYF. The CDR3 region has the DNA TGTGCCAGCACTTCTCCGGGAAGGCCCCTCGAGCAGTACTTC. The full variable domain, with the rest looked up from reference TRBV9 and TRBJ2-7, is DSGVTQTPKHLITATGQRVTLRCSPRSGDLSVYWYQQSLDQGLQFLIQYYNGEERAKGNILERFSAQQFPDLHSELNLSSLELGDSALYFCASTSPGRPLEQYFGPGTRLTVT.

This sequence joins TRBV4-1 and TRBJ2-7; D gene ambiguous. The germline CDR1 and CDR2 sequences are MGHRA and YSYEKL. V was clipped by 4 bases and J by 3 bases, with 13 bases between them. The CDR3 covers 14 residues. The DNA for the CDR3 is TGCGCCAGCAGCCCAGATGGTCCGAGCTACGAGCAGTACTTC. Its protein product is CASSPDGPSYEQYF.

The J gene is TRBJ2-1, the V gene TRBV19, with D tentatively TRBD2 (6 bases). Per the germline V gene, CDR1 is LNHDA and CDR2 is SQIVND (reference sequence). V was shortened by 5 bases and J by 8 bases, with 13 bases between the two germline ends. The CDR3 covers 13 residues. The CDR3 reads CASSPTSPYEQFF. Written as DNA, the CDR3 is TGTGCCAGTAGTCCTACTAGCCCGTATGAGCAGTTCTTC.

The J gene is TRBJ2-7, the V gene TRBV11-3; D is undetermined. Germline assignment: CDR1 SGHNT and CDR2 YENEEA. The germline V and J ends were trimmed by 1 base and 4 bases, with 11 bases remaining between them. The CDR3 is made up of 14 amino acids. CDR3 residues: CASSLATVGYEQYF. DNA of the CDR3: TGTGCCAGCAGCTTAGCCACGGTCGGGTACGAGCAGTACTTC. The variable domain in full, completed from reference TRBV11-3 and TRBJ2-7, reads EAGVVQSPRYKIIEKKQPVAFWCNPISGHNTLYWYLQNLGQGPELLIRYENEEAVDDSQLPKDRFSAERLKGVDSTLKIQPAELGDSAVYLCASSLATVGYEQYFGPGTRLTVT.

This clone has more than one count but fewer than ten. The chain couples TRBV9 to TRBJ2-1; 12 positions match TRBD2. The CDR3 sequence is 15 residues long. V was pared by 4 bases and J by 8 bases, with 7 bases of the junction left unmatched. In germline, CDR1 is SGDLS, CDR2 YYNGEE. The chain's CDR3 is CASSPGTSGLYEQFF. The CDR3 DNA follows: TGTGCCAGCAGCCCCGGGACTAGCGGGTTGTATGAGCAGTTCTTC.

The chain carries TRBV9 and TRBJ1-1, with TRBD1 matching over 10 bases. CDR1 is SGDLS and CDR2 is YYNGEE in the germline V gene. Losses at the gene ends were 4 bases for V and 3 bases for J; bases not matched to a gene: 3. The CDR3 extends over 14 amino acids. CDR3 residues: CASSLGTGDTEAFF. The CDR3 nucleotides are TGTGCCAGCAGCCTGGGGACAGGGGACACTGAAGCTTTCTTT.

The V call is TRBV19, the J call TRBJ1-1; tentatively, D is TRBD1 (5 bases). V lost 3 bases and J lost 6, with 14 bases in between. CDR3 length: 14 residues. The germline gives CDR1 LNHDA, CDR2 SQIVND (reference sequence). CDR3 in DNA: TGTGCCAGTAGTATCCTGGTGGGGGTCCCTGAAGCTTTCTTT. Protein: CASSILVGVPEAFF.

CDR3 region: CASSQDRDYEQYF. DNA for the CDR3: TGCGCCAGCAGCCAAGATCGGGACTACGAGCAGTACTTC. V is TRBV4-1 and J is TRBJ2-7; maybe TRBD2 (5 bases). The CDR3 contains 13 residues. Between the trimmed V and J ends, which lost 0 bases and 3 bases, there was a span of 6 bases. Germline CDR1 is MGHRA and CDR2 is YSYEKL.

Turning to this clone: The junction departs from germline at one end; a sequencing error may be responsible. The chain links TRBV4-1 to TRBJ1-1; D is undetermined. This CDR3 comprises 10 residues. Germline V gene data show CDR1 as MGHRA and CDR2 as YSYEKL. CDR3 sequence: CASSHREAFF. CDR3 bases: TGTGCCAGCAGCCATAGAGAAGCTTTCTTT.

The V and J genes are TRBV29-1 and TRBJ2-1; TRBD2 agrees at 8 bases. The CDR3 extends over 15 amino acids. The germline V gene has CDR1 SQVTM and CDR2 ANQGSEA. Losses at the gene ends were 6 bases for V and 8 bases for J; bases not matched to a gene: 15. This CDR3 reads CSVPRRAGGGDEQFF. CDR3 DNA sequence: TGCAGCGTACCGAGACGGGCGGGAGGCGGCGATGAGCAGTTCTTC.

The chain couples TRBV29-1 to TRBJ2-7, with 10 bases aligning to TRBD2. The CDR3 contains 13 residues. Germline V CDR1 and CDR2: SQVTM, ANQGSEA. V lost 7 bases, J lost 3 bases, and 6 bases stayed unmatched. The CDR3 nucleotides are TGCAGCGCCGGGACTAGCGCGTACTACGAGCAGTACTTC. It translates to CSAGTSAYYEQYF.

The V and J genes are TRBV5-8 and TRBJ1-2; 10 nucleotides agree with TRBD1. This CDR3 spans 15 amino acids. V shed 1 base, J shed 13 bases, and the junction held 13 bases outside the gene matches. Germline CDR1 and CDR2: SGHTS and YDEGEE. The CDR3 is CASSLRDRGLLAGTF. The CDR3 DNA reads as TGTGCCAGCAGCTTGAGGGACAGGGGTCTCCTTGCAGGCACCTTC.

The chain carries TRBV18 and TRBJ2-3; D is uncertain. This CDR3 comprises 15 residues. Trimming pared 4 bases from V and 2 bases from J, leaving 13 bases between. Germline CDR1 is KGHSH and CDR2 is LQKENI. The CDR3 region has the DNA TGTGCCAGCTCACATCCAGCTTATTCCACAGATACGCAGTATTTT. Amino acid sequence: CASSHPAYSTDTQYF.

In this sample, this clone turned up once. The CDR3 sequence: CASSEAWLAGSNEQFF. For the CDR3, the DNA is TGTGCCAGCAGTGAAGCATGGCTAGCGGGGAGCAATGAGCAGTTCTTC. This chain links TRBV2 with TRBJ2-1; TRBD2 matches 9 bases. This CDR3 has 16 amino acids. V gave up 0 bases and J gave up 6 bases; unmatched junction bases: 6. Germline-derived CDR1 and CDR2 are SNHLY and FYNNEI.

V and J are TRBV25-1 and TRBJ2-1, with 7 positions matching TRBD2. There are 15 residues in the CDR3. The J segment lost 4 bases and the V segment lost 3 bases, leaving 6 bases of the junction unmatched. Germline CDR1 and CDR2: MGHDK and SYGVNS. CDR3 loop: CASSERASGYNEQFF. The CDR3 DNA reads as TGTGCCAGCAGTGAGAGGGCTAGCGGTTACAATGAGCAGTTCTTC.

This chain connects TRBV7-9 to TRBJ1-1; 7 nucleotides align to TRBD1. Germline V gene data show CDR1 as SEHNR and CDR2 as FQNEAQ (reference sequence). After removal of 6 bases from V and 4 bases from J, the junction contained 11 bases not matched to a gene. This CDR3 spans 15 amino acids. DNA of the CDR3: TGTGCCAGCAGAATCGGGGAGGGGGCCTTCACTGAAGCTTTCTTT. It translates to CASRIGEGAFTEAFF.

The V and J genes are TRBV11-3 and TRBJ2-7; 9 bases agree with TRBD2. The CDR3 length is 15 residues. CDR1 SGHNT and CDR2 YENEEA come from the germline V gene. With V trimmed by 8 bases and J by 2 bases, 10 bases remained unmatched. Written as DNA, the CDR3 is TGTGCCAGCGAGGCGGGAGGGCCGAGACCCTACGAGCAGTACTTC. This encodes CASEAGGPRPYEQYF.

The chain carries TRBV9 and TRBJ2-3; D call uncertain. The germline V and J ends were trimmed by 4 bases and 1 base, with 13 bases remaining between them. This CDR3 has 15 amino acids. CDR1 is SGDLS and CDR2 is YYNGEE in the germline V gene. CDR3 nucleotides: TGTGCCAGCAGCCCTCTGAGCTTGGGCACAGATACGCAGTATTTT. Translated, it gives CASSPLSLGTDTQYF.

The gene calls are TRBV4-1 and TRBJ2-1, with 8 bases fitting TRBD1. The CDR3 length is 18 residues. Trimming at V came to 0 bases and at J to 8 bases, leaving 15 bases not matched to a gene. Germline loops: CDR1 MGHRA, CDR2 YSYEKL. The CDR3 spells CASSQDPGSTTGAHEQFF. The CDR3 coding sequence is TGCGCCAGCAGCCAAGATCCAGGTAGTACGACAGGGGCGCATGAGCAGTTCTTC.